A single sample gave rise to the 5 T cell receptor beta chains below, sequenced in a study of preoperative IRX-2 immunotherapy in early breast cancer. The sample's treatment: preoperative locoregional IRX-2 cytokine immunotherapy. Clones were read by immunoSEQ multiplex PCR, and TCRdb kept only the in-frame ones, dropping some. The data show 40,000 to 45,000 clones, with about 72% seen just once and approximately 1.1% held by the top ten. Source: tumor tissue, taken after IRX-2 immunotherapy. These receptor sequences come from a human donor with breast cancer.

This chain uses TRBV10-1 with TRBJ1-2; D is uncertain. CDR3 size: 13 residues. Germline V CDR1 and CDR2: WNHNN, SYGVQD (reference sequence). Trimming took off 3 bases at V and 8 bases at J, with 13 bases between the two ends. CDR3 sequence reads: CASSDRRASGYTF. The DNA of the CDR3 is TGCGCCAGCAGTGACCGACGGGCTTCGGGCTACACCTTC.

The V gene is TRBV18, the J gene TRBJ2-3; D not resolved. Germline lookup yields CDR1 KGHSH and CDR2 LQKENI. The CDR3 contains 13 residues. Trimming left V 3 bases short and J 1 base short, with 5 bases between. The CDR3 is CASSPRGTDTQYF. The CDR3, as DNA: TGTGCCAGCTCACCTCGGGGCACAGATACGCAGTATTTT. Together with reference TRBV18 and TRBJ2-3, the CDR3 gives the full variable domain: NAGVMQNPRHLVRRRGQEARLRCSPMKGHSHVYWYRQLPEEGLKFMVYLQKENIIDESGMPKERFSAEFPKEGPSILRIQQVVRGDSAAYFCASSPRGTDTQYFGPGTRLTVL.

The chain combines TRBV7-6 with TRBJ1-1; D perhaps matches TRBD1 (5 bases). The CDR3 covers 15 residues. Trimming took off 2 bases at V and 1 base at J, with 11 bases between the two ends. Per germline, CDR1 SGHVS and CDR2 FNYEAQ. The CDR3 nucleotides read TGTGCCAGCAGCTTAAGGTCGGGGACGAACACTGAAGCTTTCTTT. The encoded protein is CASSLRSGTNTEAFF.

As regards this clone: Its ends do not fully match the called genes, so a read error is possible. The gene calls are TRBV6-1 and TRBJ1-2; D not resolved. Germline CDR1 and CDR2: MNHNS and SASEGT. The length of the CDR3 is 12 residues. The CDR3 protein is CAISEGYHGYTF. The CDR3 nucleotides are TGTGCCATCAGTGAAGGGTATCATGGCTACACCTTC.

The V and J genes are TRBV4-1 and TRBJ2-1; D gene ambiguous. Trimming took 3 bases from V and 9 from J, leaving 12 bases between them. CDR1 and CDR2 (germline): MGHRA, YSYEKL. The CDR3 sequence is 13 residues long. This CDR3 reads CASSQARSSEQFF. The CDR3, as DNA: TGCGCCAGCAGCCAGGCTAGAAGTAGTGAGCAGTTCTTC.